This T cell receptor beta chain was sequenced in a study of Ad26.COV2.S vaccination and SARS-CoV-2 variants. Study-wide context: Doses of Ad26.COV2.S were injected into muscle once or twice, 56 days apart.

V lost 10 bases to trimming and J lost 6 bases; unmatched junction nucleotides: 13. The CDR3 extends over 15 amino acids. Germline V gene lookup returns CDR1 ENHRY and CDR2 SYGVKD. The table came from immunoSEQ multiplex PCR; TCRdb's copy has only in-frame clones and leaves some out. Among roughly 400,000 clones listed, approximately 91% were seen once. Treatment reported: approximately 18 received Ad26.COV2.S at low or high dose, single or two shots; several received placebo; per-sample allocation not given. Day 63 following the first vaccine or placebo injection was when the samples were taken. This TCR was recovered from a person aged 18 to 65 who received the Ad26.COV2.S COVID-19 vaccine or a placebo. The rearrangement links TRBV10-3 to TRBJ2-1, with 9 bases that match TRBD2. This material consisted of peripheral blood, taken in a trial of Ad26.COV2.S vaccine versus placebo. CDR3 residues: CATVSLREGFNEQFF. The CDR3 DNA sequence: TGTGCCACCGTTTCTTTGCGGGAGGGGTTCAATGAGCAGTTCTTC.